A single sample gave rise to the 21 T cell receptor beta chains below, sequenced in a study of early T cells in non-severe SARS-CoV-2 infection. TCRdb itself ran the 5' RACE reads through MiXCR, one entry per CDR3 protein. The sample yields nearly 55,000 distinct CDR3 sequences, around 7.7% seen once. The source was whole blood, collected at baseline. These receptors all come from an adult who was a healthcare worker with PCR-confirmed SARS-CoV-2 infection or an uninfected control (not recorded which).

This clonotype was detected only a few times. The chain recombines TRBV6-5 with TRBJ2-7, with TRBD1 matching over 10 bases. Germline V CDR1 and CDR2: MNHEY, SVGAGI. Trimming removed 3 bases from V and 7 bases from J; junction bases left unmatched: 6. The CDR3 totals 14 residues. The CDR3 DNA follows: TGTGCCAGCAGTTATGGGACAGGGGTTGGGGAGCAGTACTTC. This codes for CASSYGTGVGEQYF.

This clonotype was seen a few times. J is TRBJ2-1 and V is TRBV30, with TRBD2 identical over 9 bases. The CDR3 spans 15 residues. V dropped 2 bases and J dropped 7; count of bases not matched to a gene: 9. Germline V gene data show CDR1 as GTSNPN and CDR2 as SVGIG (reference sequence). CDR3 sequence reads: CAWSYLGAGGNEQFF. CDR3 bases: TGTGCCTGGAGTTATCTCGGAGCGGGAGGAAATGAGCAGTTCTTC. Filled out from reference TRBV30 and TRBJ2-1, the complete variable domain reads SQTIHQWPATLVQPVGSPLSLECTVEGTSNPNLYWYRQAAGRGLQLLFYSVGIGQISSEVPQNLSASRPQDRQFILSSKKLLLSDSGFYLCAWSYLGAGGNEQFFGPGTRLTVL.

The chain links TRBV5-1 to TRBJ2-1, with 7 positions matching TRBD2. The CDR3 runs 14 residues. CDR1 is SGHRS, CDR2 YFSETQ, per germline. J was trimmed by 4 bases and V by 4 bases; bases with no gene match: 5. The CDR3: CASSPGTIYNEQFF. The CDR3, as DNA: TGCGCCAGCAGCCCGGGGACTATATACAATGAGCAGTTCTTC.

The chain is built from TRBV28 and TRBJ2-5, with TRBD2 matching 8 bases. The CDR3 is 13 residues long. The germline V gene has CDR1 MDHEN and CDR2 SYDVKM. V was clipped by 6 bases and J by 5 bases; unmatched bases: 5. In DNA, the CDR3 is TGTGCCAGCAGCCCGGGGGGGTTGGAGACCCAGTACTTC. Its translation: CASSPGGLETQYF.

The table lists this clonotype with many counts. The chain has TRBV27 and TRBJ1-1; 7 bases align to TRBD1. This CDR3 has 13 amino acids. Trimming removed 6 bases from V and 12 bases from J; junction bases left unmatched: 13. The germline V gene encodes CDR1 MNHEY and CDR2 SMNVEV (reference sequence). The CDR3 DNA is TGTGCCAGCAGCCCAAGGGGGCCACGGGAGACTTTCTTT. The encoded protein is CASSPRGPRETFF.

The sample holds many counts of this clonotype. The chain joins TRBV11-2 to TRBJ2-7, with 14 bases that match TRBD2. The CDR3 consists of 14 residues. V lost 5 bases to trimming and J lost 6 bases; unmatched junction nucleotides: 3. The V gene's germline CDR1 is SGHAT and CDR2 FQNNGV. CDR3 region: CASSMTSGRGEQYF. The CDR3 bases are TGTGCCAGCAGCATGACTAGCGGGAGGGGCGAGCAGTACTTC.

V gene TRBV19 combines with J gene TRBJ2-1, with 10 bases fitting TRBD2. Germline-derived CDR1 and CDR2 are LNHDA and SQIVND (reference sequence). This CDR3 region has 15 residues. V lost 4 bases, J lost 9 bases, and 9 bases stayed unmatched. As DNA, the CDR3 is TGTGCCAGTAGTAAAGCGGGAGGGCCAGTACCTGAGCAGTTCTTC. It specifies CASSKAGGPVPEQFF.

This clonotype was counted many times. The V and J genes are TRBV29-1 and TRBJ2-1; TRBD2 agrees at 10 bases. Germline loops: CDR1 SQVTM, CDR2 ANQGSEA. V lost 2 bases to trimming and J lost 6 bases; unmatched junction nucleotides: 1. This CDR3 is built from 13 residues. CDR3 nucleotides: TGCAGCGTTGAACGGACTAGCGGCAATGAGCAGTTCTTC. Its protein is CSVERTSGNEQFF.

The chain combines TRBV6-6 with TRBJ1-6; TRBD1 might be the D (5 bases). The V end lost 5 bases, the J end lost 8 bases, and 16 bases lay between the germline ends. Germline V gene sequence: CDR1 MNHNY, CDR2 SVGAGI (reference sequence). This CDR3 is 15 amino acids long. CDR3 coding DNA: TGTGCCAGCAGTCCACAGGACCCCCGGGATTCACCCCTCCACTTT. The encoded protein is CASSPQDPRDSPLHF.

Ten or more counts support this clonotype. CDR3 in DNA: TGTGCCAGCAGCGTCGGGAGTCTCACAGATACGCAGTATTTT. Amino acid sequence: CASSVGSLTDTQYF. V and J are TRBV11-1 and TRBJ2-3; D might be TRBD2 (6 bases). The CDR3 extends over 14 amino acids. V lost 5 bases and J lost 2, with 11 bases in between. The germline gives CDR1 SGHAT, CDR2 FQDESV (reference sequence).

This clonotype was detected ten times or more. The chain carries TRBV20-1 and TRBJ2-7; 10 positions match TRBD2. CDR3 length: 13 amino acids. With 5 bases clipped from V and 2 bases from J, the junction kept 3 bases outside the gene matches. The germline CDR1 and CDR2 sequences are DFQATT and SNEGSKA (reference sequence). The CDR3 is CSAWTSGPYEQYF. The CDR3 coding sequence is TGCAGTGCTTGGACTAGCGGCCCCTACGAGCAGTACTTC.

The CDR3 region is CASSFLVRSSYEQYF. The CDR3 nucleotides read TGTGCCAGCAGTTTCCTTGTCCGGAGCTCCTACGAGCAGTACTTC. This sequence joins TRBV12-3 or TRBV12-4 and TRBJ2-7; D gene unclear. Trimming cost V 3 bases and J 0 bases, with 12 bases left between them. The length of the CDR3 is 15 residues.

This clonotype was detected many times. The chain combines TRBV7-9 with TRBJ2-7, with TRBD2 identical over 8 bases. Germline CDR1 is SEHNR and CDR2 is FQNEAQ (reference sequence). The V gene end was trimmed by 4 bases and the J gene end by 6 bases; junction bases not matched to a gene: 8. The CDR3 spans 14 residues. The CDR3 coding sequence is TGTGCCAGCAGCTCCGGGACTAGTCCACCCGAGCAGTACTTC. As protein: CASSSGTSPPEQYF.

Many counts were recorded for this clonotype. This chain links TRBV2 with TRBJ2-5; D call uncertain. Germline V gene sequence: CDR1 SNHLY, CDR2 FYNNEI. Deletions cut 4 bases from V and 4 bases from J, with 4 bases between. CDR3 size: 11 residues. The CDR3 here is CASSVVETQYF. The CDR3 nucleotides are TGTGCCAGCAGTGTAGTAGAGACCCAGTACTTC.

The chain joins TRBV7-6 to TRBJ2-1; D gene ambiguous. Per germline, CDR1 SGHVS and CDR2 FNYEAQ. V shed 2 bases and J shed 3 bases, with 8 bases lying between them. The CDR3 spans 14 residues. The CDR3 sequence: CASSLHAHYNEQFF. In DNA, the CDR3 is TGTGCCAGCAGCTTACACGCCCACTACAATGAGCAGTTCTTC.

Many counts were recorded for this clonotype. The chain couples TRBV2 to TRBJ2-1; D is undetermined. V was clipped by 3 bases and J by 0 bases, with 12 bases between them. The CDR3 has 16 amino acids. Per the germline V gene, CDR1 is SNHLY and CDR2 is FYNNEI. This CDR3 is CASSEDLWSSYNEQFF. CDR3 coding DNA: TGTGCCAGCAGTGAGGATCTTTGGAGCTCCTACAATGAGCAGTTCTTC.

This clonotype was picked up many times. The gene calls are TRBV5-1 and TRBJ1-4; 7 nucleotides align to TRBD1. Germline V CDR1 and CDR2: SGHRS, YFSETQ. This CDR3 spans 14 amino acids. Trimming took 3 bases from V and 8 from J; bases not matched to a gene: 7. CDR3 loop: CASSSGTGEEKLFF. CDR3 DNA sequence: TGCGCCAGCAGCTCGGGCACAGGGGAAGAAAAACTGTTTTTT.

This clonotype turned up a few times. The chain has TRBV12-5 and TRBJ2-1; 13 nucleotides agree with TRBD2. The germline V gene encodes CDR1 LGHNT and CDR2 FRNRAP. The CDR3 totals 20 residues. J gave up 0 bases and V 5 bases, and 13 bases lay outside the gene matches. CDR3 sequence: CASGPYPTSGRPSSYNEQFF. The DNA of the CDR3 is TGTGCTAGTGGTCCATACCCGACTAGCGGGAGGCCGAGCTCCTACAATGAGCAGTTCTTC.

Ten or more counts support this clonotype. V and J are TRBV27 and TRBJ2-3; D remains unclear. The CDR3 spans 13 residues. CDR1 is MNHEY, CDR2 SMNVEV, per germline (reference sequence). V gave up 3 bases and J gave up 0 bases, with 4 bases separating them. In nucleotides, the CDR3 is TGTGCCAGCAGTTTCTGGAGCACAGATACGCAGTATTTT. This gives the protein CASSFWSTDTQYF.

There are a few counts of this clonotype. The V and J genes are TRBV10-2 and TRBJ2-3; maybe TRBD2 (6 bases). The CDR3 loop spans 14 amino acids. Trimming cost V 3 bases and J 4 bases, with 11 bases left between them. Per the germline V gene, CDR1 is WSHSY and CDR2 is SAAADI. The CDR3 is CASSDAGSPDTQYF. CDR3 bases: TGCGCCAGCAGTGACGCGGGGAGCCCAGATACGCAGTATTTT.

This chain uses TRBV23-1 with TRBJ2-3, with TRBD2 matching 16 bases. TRBV23-1 is filed as an ORF, its function uncertain. The CDR3 has 21 residues. Trimming at V came to 3 bases and at J to 0 bases, leaving 12 bases not matched to a gene. CDR3 in DNA: TGCGCCAGCAGTCACCACGGGACTAGCGGGAGGGCCTTTTGTAGCACAGATACGCAGTATTTT. Its translation: CASSHHGTSGRAFCSTDTQYF.